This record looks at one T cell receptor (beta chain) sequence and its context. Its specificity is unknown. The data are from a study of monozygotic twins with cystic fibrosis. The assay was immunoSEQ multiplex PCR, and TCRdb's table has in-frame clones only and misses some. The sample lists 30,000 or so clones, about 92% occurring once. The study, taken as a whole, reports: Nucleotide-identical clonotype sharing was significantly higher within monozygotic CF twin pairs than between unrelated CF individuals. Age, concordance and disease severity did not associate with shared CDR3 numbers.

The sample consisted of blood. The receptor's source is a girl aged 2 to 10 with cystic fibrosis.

CDR3 DNA: TGTGCCAGGGGGGCCACAGGGAAGGTGGGCGAGCAGTACTTC. Translating gives CARGATGKVGEQYF. The genes are TRBV6-5 and TRBJ2-7, with TRBD1 as a possible D gene (6 bases). V lost 9 bases to trimming and J lost 6 bases, with 21 bases between them. The CDR3 extends over 14 amino acids. Germline CDR1 MNHEY, CDR2 SVGAGI.